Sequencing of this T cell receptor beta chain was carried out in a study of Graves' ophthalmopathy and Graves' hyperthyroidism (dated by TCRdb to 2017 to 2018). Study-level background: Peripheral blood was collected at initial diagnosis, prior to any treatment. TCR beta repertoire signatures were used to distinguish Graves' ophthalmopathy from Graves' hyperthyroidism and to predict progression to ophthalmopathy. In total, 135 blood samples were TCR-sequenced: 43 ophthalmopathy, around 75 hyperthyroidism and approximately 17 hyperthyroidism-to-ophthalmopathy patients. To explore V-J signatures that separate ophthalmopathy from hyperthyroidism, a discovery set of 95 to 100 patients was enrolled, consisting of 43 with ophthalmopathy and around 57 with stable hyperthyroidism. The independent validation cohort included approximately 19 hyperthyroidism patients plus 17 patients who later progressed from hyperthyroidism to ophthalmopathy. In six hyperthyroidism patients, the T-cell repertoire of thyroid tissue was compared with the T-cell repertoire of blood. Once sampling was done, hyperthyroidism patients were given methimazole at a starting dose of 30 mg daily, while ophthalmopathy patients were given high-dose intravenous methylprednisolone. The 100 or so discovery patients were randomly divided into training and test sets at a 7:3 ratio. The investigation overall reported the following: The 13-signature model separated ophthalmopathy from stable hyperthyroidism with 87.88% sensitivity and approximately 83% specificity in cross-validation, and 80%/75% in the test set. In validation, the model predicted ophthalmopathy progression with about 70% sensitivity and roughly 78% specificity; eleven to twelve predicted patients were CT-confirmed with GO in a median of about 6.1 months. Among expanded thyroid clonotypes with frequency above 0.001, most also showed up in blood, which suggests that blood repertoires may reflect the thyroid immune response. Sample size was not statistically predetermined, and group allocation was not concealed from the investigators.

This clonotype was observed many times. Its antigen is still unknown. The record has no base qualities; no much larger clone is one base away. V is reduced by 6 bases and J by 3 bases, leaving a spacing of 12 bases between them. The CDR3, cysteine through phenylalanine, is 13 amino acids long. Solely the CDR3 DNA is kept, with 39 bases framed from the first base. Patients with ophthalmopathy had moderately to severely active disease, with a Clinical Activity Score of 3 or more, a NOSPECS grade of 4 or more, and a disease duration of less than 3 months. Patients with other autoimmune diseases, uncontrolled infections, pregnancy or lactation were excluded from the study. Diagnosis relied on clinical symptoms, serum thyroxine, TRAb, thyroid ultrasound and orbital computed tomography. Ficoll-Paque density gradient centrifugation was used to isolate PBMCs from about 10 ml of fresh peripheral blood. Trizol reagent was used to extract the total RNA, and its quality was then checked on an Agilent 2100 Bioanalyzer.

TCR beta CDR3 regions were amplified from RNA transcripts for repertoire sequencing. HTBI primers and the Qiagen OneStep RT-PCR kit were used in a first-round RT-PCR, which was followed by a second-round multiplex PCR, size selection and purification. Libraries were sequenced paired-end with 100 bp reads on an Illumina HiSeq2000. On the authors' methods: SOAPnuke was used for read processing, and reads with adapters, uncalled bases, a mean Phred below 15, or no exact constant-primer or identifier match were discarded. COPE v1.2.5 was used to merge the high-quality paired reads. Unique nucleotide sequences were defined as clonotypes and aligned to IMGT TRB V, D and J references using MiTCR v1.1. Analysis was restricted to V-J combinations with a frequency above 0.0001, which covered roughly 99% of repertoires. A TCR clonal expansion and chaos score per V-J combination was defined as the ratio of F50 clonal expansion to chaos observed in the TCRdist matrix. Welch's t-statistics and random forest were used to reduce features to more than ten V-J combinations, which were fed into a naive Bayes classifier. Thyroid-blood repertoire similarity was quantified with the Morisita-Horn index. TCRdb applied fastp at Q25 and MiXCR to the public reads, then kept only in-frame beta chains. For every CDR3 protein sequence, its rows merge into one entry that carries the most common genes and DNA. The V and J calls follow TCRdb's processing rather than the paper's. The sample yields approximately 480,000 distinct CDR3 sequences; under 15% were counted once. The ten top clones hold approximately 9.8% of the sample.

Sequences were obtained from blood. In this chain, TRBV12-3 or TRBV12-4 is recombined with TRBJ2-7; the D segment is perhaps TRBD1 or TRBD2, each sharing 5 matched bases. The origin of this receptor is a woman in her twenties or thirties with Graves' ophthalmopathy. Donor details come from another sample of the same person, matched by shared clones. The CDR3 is CASSLGRIYEQYF. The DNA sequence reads TGTGCCAGCAGCTTGGGACGGATCTACGAGCAGTACTTC.